These 13 T cell receptor beta chains were sequenced from one sample in a study of cytomegalovirus exposure and HLA in healthy donors. A multiplex PCR was run with 60 Vbeta primers and 13 Jbeta primers. Repertoires were generated with immunoSEQ multiplex PCR, while TCRdb's copy carries only in-frame clones and drops some. This sample's table reports 150,000 to 250,000 clones. Input material: PBMCs. These receptors were collected from a boy under 18 in good health and CMV-seronegative.

The chain recombines TRBV25-1 with TRBJ1-1; 7 bases agree with TRBD1. J gave up 7 bases and V 1 base, and 6 bases lay outside the gene matches. This CDR3 has 14 amino acids. Germline values: CDR1 MGHDK, CDR2 SYGVNS. The CDR3 is CASSESVWTGEAFF. The CDR3 bases are TGTGCCAGCAGTGAATCAGTTTGGACAGGTGAAGCTTTCTTT. The entire variable domain, with the rest obtained from reference TRBV25-1 and TRBJ1-1, is as follows: EADIYQTPRYLVIGTGKKITLECSQTMGHDKMYWYQQDPGMELHLIHYSYGVNSTEKGDLSSESTVSRIRTEHFPLTLESARPSHTSQYLCASSESVWTGEAFFGQGTRLTVV.

The chain combines TRBV6-5 with TRBJ1-3; tentatively, D is TRBD1 (5 bases). V lost 4 bases and J lost 0, with 13 bases in between. In germline, CDR1 is MNHEY, CDR2 SVGAGI. This CDR3 is 16 amino acids long. CDR3 region: CASSSLTGHSGNTIYF. As DNA, the CDR3 is TGTGCCAGCAGTTCCCTAACAGGCCACTCTGGAAACACCATATATTTT.

The CDR3 DNA is TGTGCCAGCAGCCAAGATCGAATGCGGGGTAGAGGAGCCGACCTCGCAACTAATGAAAAACTGTTTTTT. It translates to CASSQDRMRGRGADLATNEKLFF. The J gene is TRBJ1-4, the V gene TRBV4-2; D remains unclear. Trimming left V 0 bases short and J 0 bases short, with 29 bases between. CDR3 length: 23 amino acids. Germline values: CDR1 LGHNA, CDR2 YNFKEQ.

This chain joins TRBV14 and TRBJ2-3, with 10 positions matching TRBD2. The CDR3 length is 15 residues. Looked up from germline, CDR1 is SGHDN and CDR2 is FVKESK. Losses at the gene ends were 3 bases for V and 2 bases for J; bases not matched to a gene: 2. The CDR3 DNA reads TGTGCCAGCAGCCAGAGCGGGGGGGCCACAGATACGCAGTATTTT. Amino acids: CASSQSGGATDTQYF. The entire variable domain, with the rest obtained from reference TRBV14 and TRBJ2-3, is as follows: EAGVTQFPSHSVIEKGQTVTLRCDPISGHDNLYWYRRVMGKEIKFLLHFVKESKQDESGMPNNRFLAERTGGTYSTLKVQPAELEDSGVYFCASSQSGGATDTQYFGPGTRLTVL.

This chain links TRBV9 with TRBJ2-7; D may be TRBD2 (5 bases). The CDR3 consists of 13 residues. The V gene lost 3 bases and the J gene lost 3 bases, with 10 bases spanning the gap. Germline loops: CDR1 SGDLS, CDR2 YYNGEE. CDR3 sequence (DNA): TGTGCCAGCAGCGGAAGACTAAGCTACGAGCAGTACTTC. It codes for CASSGRLSYEQYF. The full variable domain, its missing parts supplied by reference TRBV9 and TRBJ2-7, is DSGVTQTPKHLITATGQRVTLRCSPRSGDLSVYWYQQSLDQGLQFLIQYYNGEERAKGNILERFSAQQFPDLHSELNLSSLELGDSALYFCASSGRLSYEQYFGPGTRLTVT.

The genes are TRBV7-2 and TRBJ2-5; 10 bases match TRBD2. After removal of 4 bases from V and 1 base from J, the junction contained 9 bases not matched to a gene. The CDR3 has 17 residues. The germline V gene has CDR1 SGHTA and CDR2 FQGNSA. This CDR3 is CASSYSGGSLVQETQYF. CDR3 sequence (DNA): TGTGCCAGCAGCTATAGCGGGGGGAGCCTTGTCCAAGAGACCCAGTACTTC. The full variable domain, its missing parts supplied by reference TRBV7-2 and TRBJ2-5, is GAGVSQSPSNKVTEKGKDVELRCDPISGHTALYWYRQSLGQGLEFLIYFQGNSAPDKSGLPSDRFSAERTGGSVSTLTIQRTQQEDSAVYLCASSYSGGSLVQETQYFGPGTRLLVL.

V is TRBV18 and J is TRBJ1-1, with 8 positions matching TRBD1. Germline assignment: CDR1 KGHSH and CDR2 LQKENI. This CDR3 has 14 amino acids. Trimming cost V 3 bases and J 1 base; bases outside gene matches: 1. CDR3 sequence (DNA): TGTGCCAGCTCACCTGGACAGGGGAACACTGAAGCTTTCTTT. Translating gives CASSPGQGNTEAFF.

The chain recombines TRBV7-2 with TRBJ2-3, with D maybe TRBD1 (6 bases). V lost 2 bases and J 2 bases, leaving 14 bases between the germline ends. The germline gives CDR1 SGHTA, CDR2 FQGNSA. This CDR3 comprises 16 residues. The CDR3 spells CASSLMLQGPTDTQYF. The CDR3 DNA follows: TGTGCCAGCAGCTTAATGTTACAGGGACCCACAGATACGCAGTATTTT.

The CDR3 sequence is CASSGDRGSTDTQYF. The CDR3 nucleotides read TGTGCCAGCAGCGGAGACAGGGGGAGCACAGATACGCAGTATTTT. This chain links TRBV7-8 with TRBJ2-3; 9 nucleotides line up with TRBD1. This CDR3 has 15 residues. Germline V CDR1 and CDR2: SGHVS, FQNEAQ. Trimming cost V 5 bases and J 0 bases; bases outside gene matches: 3.

This chain uses TRBV28 with TRBJ1-6; 8 bases align to TRBD1. V trimming: 2 bases; J trimming: 7 bases; junction bases outside the gene matches: 1. Germline V gene lookup returns CDR1 MDHEN and CDR2 SYDVKM. The CDR3 loop spans 14 amino acids. Written as DNA, the CDR3 is TGTGCCAGCAGTTTACGGACAGGGAATTCACCCCTCCACTTT. This translates into CASSLRTGNSPLHF.

The chain recombines TRBV14 with TRBJ1-2, with TRBD1 matching over 7 bases. The CDR3 loop spans 16 amino acids. Germline V gene lookup returns CDR1 SGHDN and CDR2 FVKESK. With 0 bases clipped from V and 4 bases from J, the junction kept 8 bases outside the gene matches. CDR3 bases: TGTGCCAGCAGCCAAGATCCGGACAGGCAGAGCTATGGCTACACCTTC. It codes for CASSQDPDRQSYGYTF.

V is TRBV5-4 and J is TRBJ2-2; TRBD1 might be the D (6 bases). Germline V gene data show CDR1 as SGHNT and CDR2 as YYREEE (reference sequence). V lost 7 bases to trimming and J lost 3 bases, with 16 bases between them. The CDR3 is made up of 15 amino acids. Here the CDR3 reads CASGRGVSDTGELFF. The CDR3 nucleotides are TGTGCCAGCGGCAGGGGAGTTAGTGACACCGGGGAGCTGTTTTTT.

The chain carries TRBV28 and TRBJ2-2; tentatively, D is TRBD2 (6 bases). This CDR3 comprises 13 residues. CDR1 and CDR2 (germline): MDHEN, SYDVKM. V was shortened by 5 bases and J by 9 bases, with 13 bases between the two germline ends. CDR3 nucleotide sequence: TGTGCCAGCAGTCCGGGGGAAGTAAGGGAGCTGTTTTTT. Amino acid sequence: CASSPGEVRELFF.